The 17 T cell receptor beta chains listed next were all sequenced from one sample in a study of blood T cell repertoires in COVID-19. This table comes from immunoSEQ multiplex PCR, and its TCRdb copy is limited to in-frame clones, with some not included. This table has roughly 160,000 clones, approximately 90% appearing once. The sequenced material came from peripheral blood. The source of these receptors is a man in his fifties or sixties with acute or convalescent COVID-19.

The V and J genes are TRBV5-1 and TRBJ1-1; 7 nucleotides line up with TRBD1. V gave up 5 bases and J gave up 5 bases; unmatched junction bases: 6. CDR1 is SGHRS and CDR2 is YFSETQ in the germline V gene. This CDR3 has 13 amino acids. The chain's CDR3 is CASRGGSGTEAFF. The DNA for the CDR3 is TGCGCCAGCAGAGGGGGCAGTGGGACTGAAGCTTTCTTT.

The chain is built from TRBV5-6 and TRBJ1-2; 7 bases line up with TRBD1. Germline V gives CDR1 SGHDT, CDR2 YYEEEE. The CDR3 totals 13 residues. The V gene end was trimmed by 5 bases and the J gene end by 7 bases; junction bases not matched to a gene: 8. The CDR3 nucleotides read TGTGCCAGCAGTCCCGACAGGGAGGTTGGCTACACCTTC. Protein product: CASSPDREVGYTF.

V and J are TRBV7-3 and TRBJ2-5, with 8 bases that match TRBD1. With 2 bases clipped from V and 1 base from J, the junction kept 3 bases outside the gene matches. Germline V CDR1 and CDR2: SGHTA, FQGTGA. The CDR3 is 15 amino acids. The CDR3: CASSLGTGIQETQYF. In DNA, the CDR3 is TGTGCCAGCAGCTTAGGGACAGGTATCCAAGAGACCCAGTACTTC. Variable domain in full (rest from reference TRBV7-3 and TRBJ2-5): GAGVSQTPSNKVTEKGKYVELRCDPISGHTALYWYRQSLGQGPEFLIYFQGTGAADDSGLPNDRFFAVRPEGSVSTLKIQRTERGDSAVYLCASSLGTGIQETQYFGPGTRLLVL.

The rearrangement uses TRBV7-2 and TRBJ1-6; 10 nucleotides match TRBD1. Germline CDR1 and CDR2: SGHTA and FQGNSA. V was clipped by 5 bases and J by 9 bases; unmatched bases: 7. This CDR3 comprises 15 residues. The CDR3 DNA reads as TGTGCCAGCAGCCAGATGACAGGGGGCGGTTCACCCCTCCACTTT. Translation gives CASSQMTGGGSPLHF. The whole variable domain, remainder taken from reference TRBV7-2 and TRBJ1-6, is GAGVSQSPSNKVTEKGKDVELRCDPISGHTALYWYRQSLGQGLEFLIYFQGNSAPDKSGLPSDRFSAERTGGSVSTLTIQRTQQEDSAVYLCASSQMTGGGSPLHFGNGTRLTVT.

J is TRBJ1-2 and V is TRBV5-6, with TRBD1 matching over 10 bases. The J segment lost 5 bases and the V segment lost 4 bases, leaving 5 bases of the junction unmatched. Germline V gene data show CDR1 as SGHDT and CDR2 as YYEEEE. The CDR3 has 14 amino acids. The CDR3 loop reads CASSPGQGRYGYTF. CDR3 coding DNA: TGTGCCAGCAGCCCGGGACAGGGGAGGTATGGCTACACCTTC.

CDR3 DNA: TGTGCCAGCCGGAAAACAGGGGGCGGCGACTATGGCTACACCTTC. As protein: CASRKTGGGDYGYTF. V is TRBV2 and J is TRBJ1-2; 9 positions match TRBD1. V shed 8 bases, J shed 3 bases, and the junction held 10 bases outside the gene matches. The CDR3 sequence is 15 residues long. Per germline, CDR1 SNHLY and CDR2 FYNNEI.

The V call is TRBV6-5, the J call TRBJ1-2; TRBD1 is a possible D gene (5 bases). The CDR3 has 14 amino acids. Looked up from germline, CDR1 is MNHEY and CDR2 is SVGAGI. V lost 6 bases and J 8 bases, leaving 19 bases between the germline ends. CDR3 residues: CASRHPRGTSGYTF. DNA of the CDR3: TGTGCCAGCAGACACCCCCGGGGGACCAGCGGCTACACCTTC.

The rearrangement uses TRBV4-1 and TRBJ1-5, with D maybe TRBD1 (6 bases). This CDR3 region has 17 residues. V dropped 0 bases and J dropped 5 bases, with 17 bases sitting between them. CDR1 is MGHRA and CDR2 is YSYEKL in the germline V gene. The CDR3 coding sequence is TGCGCCAGCAGCCAAGATCTTCTGGGCAGGGGCTATCAGCCCCAGCATTTT. Its protein product is CASSQDLLGRGYQPQHF.

This rearrangement joins TRBV6-5 to TRBJ2-7, with TRBD2 matching 11 bases. In germline, CDR1 is MNHEY, CDR2 SVGAGI. The CDR3 loop spans 15 amino acids. With 6 bases clipped from V and 2 bases from J, the junction kept 6 bases outside the gene matches. CDR3 region: CASSIAGGLAYEQYF. The CDR3 nucleotides read TGTGCCAGCAGCATAGCGGGAGGGCTGGCCTACGAGCAGTACTTC.

This chain uses TRBV18 with TRBJ1-4, with a tentative D call TRBD1 (6 bases). The CDR3 extends over 15 amino acids. In germline, CDR1 is KGHSH, CDR2 LQKENI. V lost 0 bases and J 5 bases, leaving 10 bases between the germline ends. CDR3 nucleotides: TGTGCCAGCTCACCACCCGGCAGGGGAAATGAAAAACTGTTTTTT. Amino acids: CASSPPGRGNEKLFF. Full variable domain (outside the CDR3, taken from reference TRBV18 and TRBJ1-4): NAGVMQNPRHLVRRRGQEARLRCSPMKGHSHVYWYRQLPEEGLKFMVYLQKENIIDESGMPKERFSAEFPKEGPSILRIQQVVRGDSAAYFCASSPPGRGNEKLFFGSGTQLSVL.

This clone has only a few counts. The V gene is TRBV4-2, the J gene TRBJ2-7; D gene ambiguous. The CDR3 consists of 14 residues. The germline CDR1 and CDR2 sequences are LGHNA and YNFKEQ. Deletions cut 4 bases from V and 1 base from J, with 11 bases between. DNA of the CDR3: TGTGCCAGCAGCCCCAAACCCGGGTCCTACGAGCAGTACGTC. It encodes CASSPKPGSYEQYV.

The rearrangement uses TRBV6-1 and TRBJ1-3, with D hard to call. The ends were cut back, 2 bases at V and 0 bases at J, with 11 bases in the middle. The germline CDR1 and CDR2 sequences are MNHNS and SASEGT. This CDR3 is 16 amino acids long. The CDR3 nucleotides are TGTGCCAGCAGTGAAACTGAGGCCAGCTCTGGAAACACCATATATTTT. This translates into CASSETEASSGNTIYF.

This clone has just one count. V and J are TRBV6-2 or TRBV6-3 and TRBJ2-5; D is unresolved. CDR3 length: 11 amino acids. V lost 4 bases and J 5 bases, leaving 5 bases between the germline ends. The germline gives CDR1 MNHEY, CDR2 SVGEGT. CDR3 DNA: TGTGCCAGCAGTTCGTATGAGACCCAGTACTTC. Protein sequence: CASSSYETQYF.

The chain has TRBV28 and TRBJ1-5, with 8 bases identical to TRBD1. Germline V lookup: CDR1 MDHEN, CDR2 SYDVKM. The CDR3 is made up of 15 amino acids. Trimming at V came to 7 bases and at J to 2 bases, leaving 7 bases not matched to a gene. CDR3 residues: CASITGGEGNQPQHF. The CDR3 DNA is TGTGCCAGCATTACAGGGGGAGAGGGCAATCAGCCCCAGCATTTT.

The chain is built from TRBV19 and TRBJ1-1; TRBD1 is a possible D gene (5 bases). Trimming shortened V by 10 bases and J by 5 bases, and 17 bases separated the two germline ends. The germline V gene has CDR1 LNHDA and CDR2 SQIVND (reference sequence). The CDR3 length is 13 residues. CDR3 bases: TGTGCCACCTTGGGGCAGGGAGGGACTGAAGCTTTCTTT. Translation: CATLGQGGTEAFF.

The gene calls are TRBV24-1 and TRBJ2-5; D gene uncertain. V was trimmed by 1 base and J by 4 bases, leaving 3 bases between them. Looked up from germline, CDR1 is KGHDR and CDR2 is SFDVKD. The CDR3 covers 12 residues. As DNA, the CDR3 is TGTGCCACCAGTGATTTCGGAGAGACCCAGTACTTC. Encoded protein: CATSDFGETQYF.

The chain couples TRBV27 to TRBJ1-5, with D unresolved. V lost 2 bases and J lost 4, with 9 bases in between. The CDR3 extends over 14 amino acids. The germline V gene encodes CDR1 MNHEY and CDR2 SMNVEV (reference sequence). The CDR3 loop reads CASSLIRGNQPQHF. CDR3 nucleotide sequence: TGTGCCAGCAGTTTAATTCGAGGTAATCAGCCCCAGCATTTT.